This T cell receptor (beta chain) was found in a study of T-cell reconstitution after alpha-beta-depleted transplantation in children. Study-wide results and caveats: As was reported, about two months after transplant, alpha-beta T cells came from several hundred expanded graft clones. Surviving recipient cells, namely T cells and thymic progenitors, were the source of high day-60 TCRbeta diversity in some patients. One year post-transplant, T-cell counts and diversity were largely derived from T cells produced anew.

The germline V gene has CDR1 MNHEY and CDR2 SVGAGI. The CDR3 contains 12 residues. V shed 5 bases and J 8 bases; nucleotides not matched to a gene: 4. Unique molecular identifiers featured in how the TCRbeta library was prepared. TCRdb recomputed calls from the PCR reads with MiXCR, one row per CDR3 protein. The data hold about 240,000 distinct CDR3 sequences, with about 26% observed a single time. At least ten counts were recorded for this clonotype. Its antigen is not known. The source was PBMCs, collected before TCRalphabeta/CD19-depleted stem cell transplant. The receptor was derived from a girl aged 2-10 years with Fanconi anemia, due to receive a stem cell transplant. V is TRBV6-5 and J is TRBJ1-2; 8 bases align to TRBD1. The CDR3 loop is CASSTDREGYTF. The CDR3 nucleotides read TGTGCCAGCAGTACGGACAGGGAAGGCTACACCTTC.